The rows below give T cell receptor beta chains drawn from one sample of a study of cytomegalovirus exposure and HLA in healthy donors. This table comes from immunoSEQ multiplex PCR, and its TCRdb copy is limited to in-frame clones, with some not included. This sample has 150,000 or so clones, with 70% to 80% found just once. Sequencing was performed on PBMCs. The receptors were gathered from a man aged 40-50 years in good health and CMV-seronegative. The CDR3 runs from the conserved cysteine through the conserved F or W. D genes are given only for firm matches. The listing skips clone size in some rows; elsewhere it reads once, few, many or a size class.

j_gene,d_gene,v_gene,abundance,CDR3aa,CDR3nt
TRBJ1-2,TRBD1,TRBV6-1,-,CASSEAPPRQGASYGYTF,TGTGCCAGCAGTGAAGCCCCACCGCGACAGGGGGCTAGCTATGGCTACACCTTC
TRBJ2-6,-,TRBV2,few,CASRPRGGSGANVLTF,TGTGCCAGCAGACCTAGGGGGGGCTCTGGGGCCAACGTCCTGACTTTC
TRBJ1-5,TRBD1,TRBV2,-,CASSGTGGQPQHF,TGTGCCAGCAGTGGGACAGGGGGTCAGCCCCAGCATTTT
TRBJ1-5,-,TRBV6-6,-,CASSYEQGNQPQHF,TGTGCCAGCAGTTACGAACAGGGCAATCAGCCCCAGCATTTT
TRBJ2-2,-,TRBV2,-,CASSFTGSGELFF,TGTGCCAGCAGTTTTACAGGGTCCGGGGAGCTGTTTTTT
TRBJ2-1,-,TRBV6-1,-,CASSALLALGEQFF,TGTGCCAGCAGTGCACTACTAGCTCTCGGGGAGCAGTTCTTC
TRBJ2-7,TRBD1,TRBV28,-,CASRPGTGFSEQYF,TGTGCCAGCAGGCCCGGGACAGGGTTCTCCGAGCAGTACTTC
TRBJ1-3,-,TRBV28,-,CASSLWPQSGNTIYF,TGTGCCAGCAGTTTGTGGCCCCAGTCTGGAAACACCATATATTTT
TRBJ2-1,-,TRBV5-1,-,CASSLSPGIDNEQFF,TGCGCCAGCAGCCTATCTCCGGGAATCGACAATGAGCAGTTCTTC
TRBJ1-2,-,TRBV28,-,CASRAPGGQFYGYTF,TGTGCCAGCAGGGCCCCGGGCGGACAGTTCTATGGCTACACCTTC
TRBJ1-5,-,TRBV19,-,CASRAGALRNQPQHF,TGTGCCAGTAGGGCAGGGGCCCTTAGAAATCAGCCCCAGCATTTT
TRBJ2-1,TRBD2,TRBV7-8,-,CASSFSGREQFF,TGTGCCAGCAGCTTTAGCGGGAGGGAACAGTTCTTC
TRBJ2-6,-,TRBV9,-,CASSVDGGAGANVLTF,TGTGCCAGCAGCGTAGATGGAGGGGCTGGGGCCAACGTCCTGACTTTC
TRBJ2-1,TRBD2,TRBV7-3,few,CASSLQTSGRVYNEQFF,TGTGCCAGCAGCCTCCAGACTAGCGGGAGGGTGTACAATGAGCAGTTCTTC
TRBJ2-5,-,TRBV7-9,-,CASSLATGERETQYF,TGTGCCAGCAGCTTAGCCACGGGAGAAAGAGAGACCCAGTACTTC
TRBJ2-5,TRBD2,TRBV7-9,once,CAVRGGGETQYF,TGTGCCGTCCGGGGGGGAGGAGAGACCCAGTACTTC
TRBJ2-7,-,TRBV11-2,-,CASSFRSGGAAYEQYF,TGTGCCAGCAGCTTTCGTTCTGGCGGAGCCGCCTACGAGCAGTACTTC
TRBJ2-3,TRBD2,TRBV7-8,-,CASRPHRSGRADTQYF,TGTGCCAGCAGGCCTCACAGAAGCGGGAGGGCAGATACGCAGTATTTT
TRBJ1-2,-,TRBV27,-,CATLTGFYGYTF,TGTGCCACTCTCACAGGCTTCTATGGCTACACCTTC
TRBJ2-5,-,TRBV7-3,-,CASSRGTLETQYF,TGTGCCAGCAGCCGCGGGACTCTGGAGACCCAGTACTTC
TRBJ1-2,-,TRBV30,-,CAWSKGEGYGYTF,TGTGCCTGGAGTAAGGGGGAGGGATATGGCTACACCTTC
TRBJ2-3,-,TRBV7-9,-,CSSSPRTQLDTQYF,TGTTCCAGCAGCCCCCGGACACAGTTGGATACGCAGTATTTT
TRBJ2-5,-,TRBV7-9,-,CSSSFPGETQYF,TGTTCCAGCAGCTTTCCGGGAGAGACCCAGTACTTC
TRBJ1-2,-,TRBV6-5,few,CASSLTVFYGYTF,TGTGCCAGCAGTTTAACAGTGTTTTATGGCTACACCTTC
TRBJ2-1,TRBD2,TRBV5-6,-,CASGGSPLLREQFF,TGTGCCAGCGGCGGGAGTCCTTTATTGAGGGAGCAGTTCTTC
TRBJ1-4,-,TRBV29-1,-,CSVLTGNEKLFF,TGCAGCGTTCTGACGGGGAATGAAAAACTGTTTTTT
TRBJ2-7,-,TRBV4-1,once,CASSPGQGYYEQYF,TGCGCCAGCAGCCCCGGACAAGGCTACTACGAGCAGTACTTC
TRBJ2-3,TRBD2,TRBV7-3,-,CASSLSASGRTDTQYF,TGTGCCAGCAGCTTAAGTGCTAGCGGGAGAACAGATACGCAGTATTTT
TRBJ1-5,TRBD1,TRBV6-6,few,CASSDRGNQPQHF,TGTGCCAGCAGCGACAGGGGAAACCAGCCCCAGCATTTT
TRBJ2-2,-,TRBV6-5,-,CASSYWLQGGELFF,TGTGCCAGCAGTTACTGGCTCCAGGGCGGGGAGCTGTTTTTT
TRBJ2-7,-,TRBV1,-,CTSSQERLAVYTFPYEQYF,TGCACCAGCAGCCAAGAACGACTAGCGGTCTACACCTTCCCCTACGAGCAGTACTTC
TRBJ1-2,-,TRBV11-1,-,CASSGGRPMVGYTF,TGTGCCAGCAGCGGGGGCAGGCCCATGGTGGGCTACACCTTC
TRBJ1-3,-,TRBV19,-,CASSWGRSSGNTIYF,TGTGCCAGTTCTTGGGGGAGGTCCTCTGGAAACACCATATATTTT
TRBJ2-6,-,TRBV5-1,few,CASSLAHRTQADSGANVLTF,TGCGCCAGCAGCTTGGCCCACAGGACCCAGGCTGACTCTGGGGCCAACGTCCTGACTTTC
TRBJ2-4,-,TRBV4-1,-,CTSSQVPMEQGGHSQYF,TGCACCAGCAGCCAAGTACCAATGGAACAGGGCGGGCACAGTCAGTACTTC
TRBJ2-4,TRBD1,TRBV10-3,few,CATQAGTDIQYF,TGTGCCACCCAAGCCGGGACAGACATTCAGTACTTC
TRBJ2-3,-,TRBV2,-,CASRYTDTQYF,TGTGCCAGCAGGTACACAGATACGCAGTATTTT
TRBJ1-3,-,TRBV5-1,-,CASSSGVALVGNTIYF,TGCGCCAGCAGCTCAGGGGTGGCATTGGTTGGAAACACCATATATTTT
TRBJ2-2,-,TRBV6-5,-,CASSYGSTGELFF,TGTGCCAGCAGTTACGGCAGCACCGGGGAGCTGTTTTTT
TRBJ2-7,-,TRBV2,-,CASREKGQVAGSGDF,TGTGCCAGCAGGGAGAAAGGACAGGTTGCGGGGTCCGGGGACTTC